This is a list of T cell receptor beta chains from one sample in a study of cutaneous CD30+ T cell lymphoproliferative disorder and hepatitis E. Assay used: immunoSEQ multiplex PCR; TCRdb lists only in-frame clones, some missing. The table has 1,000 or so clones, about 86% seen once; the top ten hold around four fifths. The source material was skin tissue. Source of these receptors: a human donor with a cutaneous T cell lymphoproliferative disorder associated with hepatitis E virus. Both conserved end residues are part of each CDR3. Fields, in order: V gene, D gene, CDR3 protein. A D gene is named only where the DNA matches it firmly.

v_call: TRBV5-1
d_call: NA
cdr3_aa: CASSSQGNTNEKLFF

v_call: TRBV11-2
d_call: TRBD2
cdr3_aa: CASSLEGTSGGSYFPYEQYF

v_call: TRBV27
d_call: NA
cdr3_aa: CASSKAGELFF

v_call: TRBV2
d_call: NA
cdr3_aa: CASNGGWDQPQHF

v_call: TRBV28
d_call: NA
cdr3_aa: CASSPLRAGWTEAFF

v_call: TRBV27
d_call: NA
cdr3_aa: CASSLLAVPRAYEQYF

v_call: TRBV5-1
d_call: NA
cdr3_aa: CASKARGYPDTQYF

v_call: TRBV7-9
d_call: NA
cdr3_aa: CASSPVGNEKLFF

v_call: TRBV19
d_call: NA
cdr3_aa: CASSIRGLYTEAFF

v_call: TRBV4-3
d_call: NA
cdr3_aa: CASSPSHSSYNEQFF

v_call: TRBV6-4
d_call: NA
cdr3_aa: CASSDQPQHF

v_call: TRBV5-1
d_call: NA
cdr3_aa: CASSQGDYTGELFF

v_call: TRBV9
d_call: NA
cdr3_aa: CASSVAGEADTQYF

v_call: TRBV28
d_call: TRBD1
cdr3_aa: CASSFGTGDRGYTF

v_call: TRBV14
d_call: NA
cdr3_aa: CASSQDLSSYEQYF

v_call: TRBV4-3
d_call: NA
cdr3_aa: CASRLKVNTEAFF

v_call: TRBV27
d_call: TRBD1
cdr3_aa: CASSRTGGNYGYTF

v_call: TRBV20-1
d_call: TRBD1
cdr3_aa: CSARATGAFF

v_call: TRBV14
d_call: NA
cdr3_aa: CASSQVIWGDEAFF

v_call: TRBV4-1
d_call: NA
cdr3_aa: CASSQEVWSGNTIYF

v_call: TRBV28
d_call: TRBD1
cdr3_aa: CASRTGVGSEAFF

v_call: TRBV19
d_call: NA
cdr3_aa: CASSIDLSSGSSYNEQFF

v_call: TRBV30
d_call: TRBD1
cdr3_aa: CAWGTENTGELFF

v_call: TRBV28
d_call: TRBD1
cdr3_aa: CASSPGRASLTVSGGDTQYF

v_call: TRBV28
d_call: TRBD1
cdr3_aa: CASSPSGGANPPETQYF

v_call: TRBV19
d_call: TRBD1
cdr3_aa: CASRPGDSLYEQYF

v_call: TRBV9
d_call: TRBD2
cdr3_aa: CASSVGSGGYYNEQFF

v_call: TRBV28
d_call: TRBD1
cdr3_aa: CASSLSPGQGNTIYF

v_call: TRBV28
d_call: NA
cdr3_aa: CASPPGSGIQETQYF

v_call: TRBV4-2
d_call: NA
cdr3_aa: CASSQEVFGGPRTDTQYF

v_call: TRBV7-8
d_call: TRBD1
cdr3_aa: CASSFADREKHEQYF

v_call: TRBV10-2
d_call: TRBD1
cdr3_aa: CASTRDRDEAFF

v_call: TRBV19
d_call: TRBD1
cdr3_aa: CASNPSQGAEQYF

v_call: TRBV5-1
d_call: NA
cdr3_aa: CASSSGIGETQYF

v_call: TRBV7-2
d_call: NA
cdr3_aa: CASSILGATDTQYF

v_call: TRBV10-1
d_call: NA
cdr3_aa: CASSEGGRNTEAFF

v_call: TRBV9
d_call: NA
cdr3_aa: CASSVVLQEPYEQYF

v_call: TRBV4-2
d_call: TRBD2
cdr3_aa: CASSQESASGGAVETQYF

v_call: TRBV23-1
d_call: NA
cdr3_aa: CASSPHEGYIDSPISGNTIYF

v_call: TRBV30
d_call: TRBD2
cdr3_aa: CAFEGLAGNNEQFF

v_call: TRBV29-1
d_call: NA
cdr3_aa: CSVEDRADTQYF

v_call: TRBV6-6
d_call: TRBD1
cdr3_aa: CASSLPGQGHAGYTF